The following is a TCR beta chain sequence with its context. What it binds is unknown. Since a much larger clone is just one base distant, this may be a read error. The germline CDR1 and CDR2 sequences are LGHDT and YNNKEL (reference sequence). The CDR3 loop spans 14 amino acids. The sample belongs to a study of T cells in Graves' hyperthyroidism and ophthalmopathy. Study findings and constraints: Blood also held most thyroid clonotypes expanded beyond 0.001.

RNA transcripts were the template for amplifying TCR beta CDR3 regions. HTBI primers were employed in a first-round RT-PCR of the TCR CDR3. TCRdb re-called the multiplex PCR reads through MiXCR, storing one row per CDR3 protein. The sample holds under 450,000 distinct CDR3 sequences, roughly 13% seen once. The sequencing sample was made of blood. The receptor comes from a man aged 25 to 40 with Graves' hyperthyroidism that later progressed to Graves' ophthalmopathy. The chain joins TRBV3-1 to TRBJ2-7; 7 nucleotides align to TRBD2. CDR3 protein: CARSQDWTSYEQYF. The CDR3 bases are TGTGCCCGCAGCCAAGACTGGACTAGCTACGAGCAGTACTTC.